The text below deals with one T cell receptor (beta chain). All the donors were Caucasian adults who lived in Nashville, Tennessee. This sample is part of a study of shared clonotypes between healthy human individuals. Study in general: Each donor had three CD4 naive, three CD4 memory, two CD8 naive and one CD8 memory plate.

Clones were read by immunoSEQ multiplex PCR, and TCRdb kept only the in-frame ones, dropping some. The repertoire holds some 2 million clones, 85% to 95% seen once, with 0.13% in the top ten. Germline assignment: CDR1 SNHLY and CDR2 FYNNEI. The CDR3 extends over 12 amino acids. The V end lost 7 bases, the J end lost 4 bases, and 10 bases lay between the germline ends. What was sequenced was naive CD4+ T cells sorted from blood. Specified subset: CD45RA+ positively selected. The clonotype was recovered from a man between 18 and 35 years old in good health. V usage is TRBV2 and J usage is TRBJ1-2, with D maybe TRBD1 (6 bases). DNA for the CDR3: TGTGCCAGCAACAGGGAATCCTATGGCTACACCTTC. Protein sequence: CASNRESYGYTF.